This T cell receptor (beta chain) originates from a study of shared clonotypes between healthy human individuals. Study-wide context: A donor's plate count was three for CD4 naive and three for CD4 memory; CD8 naive had two and CD8 memory one. Whole-study findings and limits: Though the depth was large, rarefaction showed that sorted-subset sequencing was incomplete.

The V and J ends lost 7 bases and 6 bases respectively, with 9 bases between them. The CDR3 totals 10 residues. Germline-derived CDR1 and CDR2 are SQVTM and ANQGSEA. As to this clone: Its target is unknown.

The authors ran the assay at deep level. Every immunoSEQ plate was one replicate of a subset's evenly spread DNA. The data were produced by immunoSEQ multiplex PCR, yet TCRdb's version contains in-frame clones alone and is incomplete. The sample has 2 million to 3 million clones, approximately 93% seen once; the top ten hold 0.36%. The chain links TRBV29-1 to TRBJ1-1; D not certain. The sequenced material came from naive CD4+ T cells from PBMCs. Specified subset: CD45RA+ positively selected. The clonotype was recovered from a man younger than 35 in good health. Some clones in this sample may be carry-over from other donors' samples. This chain's CDR3 is CSGVEAEAFF. CDR3 sequence (DNA): TGCAGCGGGGTAGAGGCTGAAGCTTTCTTT.